The T cell receptor (beta chain) under discussion was sequenced for a study of CD8 T cells in Susac syndrome. Trimming stripped 3 bases from V and 5 bases from J, with 5 bases between. This CDR3 region has 11 residues. Reverse transcription used about 0.45 to 1 ug RNA and random hexamers. Amplification of TCR beta CDR3 spanned 54 Vbeta and 13 Jbeta via immunoSEQ multiplex PCR. TCRdb re-called the immunoSEQ multiplex PCR reads through MiXCR, storing one row per CDR3 protein. The repertoire holds tens of thousands of distinct CDR3 sequences, with approximately 90% as singletons. CD8+ and CD4+ T cells taken from blood had their TCR beta sequenced. Both CD4+ and CD8+ T cells were negatively isolated, and TEMRA cells underwent FACS enrichment.

The TCR comes from a human donor in good health. The rearrangement joins TRBV12-3 or TRBV12-4 to TRBJ2-7; no clear D gene. Sequenced input: CD8+ T cells from PBMCs. The CDR3 DNA reads TGTGCCAGCAGTTTTTCAGACGAGCAGTACTTC. It translates to CASSFSDEQYF.